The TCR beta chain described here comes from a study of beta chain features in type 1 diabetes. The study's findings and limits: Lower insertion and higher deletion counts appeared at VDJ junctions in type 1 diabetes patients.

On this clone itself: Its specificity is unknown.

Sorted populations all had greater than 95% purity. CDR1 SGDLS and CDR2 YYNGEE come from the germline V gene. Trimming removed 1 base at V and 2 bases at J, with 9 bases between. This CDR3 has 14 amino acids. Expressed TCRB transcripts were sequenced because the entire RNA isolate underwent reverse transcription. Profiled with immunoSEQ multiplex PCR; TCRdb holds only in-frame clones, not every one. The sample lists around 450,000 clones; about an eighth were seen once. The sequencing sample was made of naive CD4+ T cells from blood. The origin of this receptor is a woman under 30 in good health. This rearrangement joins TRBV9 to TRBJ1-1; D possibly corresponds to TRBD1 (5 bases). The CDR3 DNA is TGTGCCAGCAGCGTAAACAGGTTCAACACTGAAGCTTTCTTT. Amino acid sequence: CASSVNRFNTEAFF.